This T cell receptor (beta chain) was identified in a study of T-cell memory formation after mild COVID-19. Study details: TCR clusters largely stayed donor specific. Findings and caveats of the study: Contracting CD4+ clones lay largely in CM and EM, with CD8+ ones residing in EMRA. Certain responding clones were present in pre-infection memory, suggesting participation of cross-reactive memory.

Constant-segment primers and 5'RACE yielded cDNA libraries for TCR alpha and TCR beta, each carrying sample barcodes and UMIs. In TCRdb, the 5' RACE reads were re-called with MiXCR into one record per CDR3 protein. Altogether 350,000 to 550,000 distinct CDR3 sequences are present, approximately 18% being singletons, with the ten largest covering approximately 21%. On this clonotype: The antigen is not known.

Specimen: PBMCs or a T cell subset sorted from them (not recorded which). This TCR came from a man between 18 and 29 years old who had mild COVID-19 (a few samples of this study predate the infection). Cell type and time point are not known.

The CDR3 coding sequence is TGTGCCAGCAGCGCGGGGGCCGTGGGGGAGCAGTACTTC. This encodes CASSAGAVGEQYF. The chain uses TRBV11-2 and TRBJ2-7; maybe TRBD2 (7 bases). Germline V gene data show CDR1 as SGHAT and CDR2 as FQNNGV. Trimming removed 5 bases from V and 7 bases from J, with 15 bases in between. The CDR3 extends over 13 amino acids.